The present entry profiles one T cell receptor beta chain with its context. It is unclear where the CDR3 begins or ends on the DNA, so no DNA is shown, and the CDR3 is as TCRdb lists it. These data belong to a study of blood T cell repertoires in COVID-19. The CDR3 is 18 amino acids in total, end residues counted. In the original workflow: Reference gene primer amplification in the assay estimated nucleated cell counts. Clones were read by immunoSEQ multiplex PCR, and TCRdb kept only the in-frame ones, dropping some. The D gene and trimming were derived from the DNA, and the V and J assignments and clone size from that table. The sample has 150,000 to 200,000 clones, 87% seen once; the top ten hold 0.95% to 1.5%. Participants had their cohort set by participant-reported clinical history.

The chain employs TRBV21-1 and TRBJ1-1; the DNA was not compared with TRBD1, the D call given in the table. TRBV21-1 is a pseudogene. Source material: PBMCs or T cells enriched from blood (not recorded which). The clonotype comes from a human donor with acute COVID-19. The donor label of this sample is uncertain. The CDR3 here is CASSKAFGQGAEMTEAFF.